This T cell receptor (beta chain) was recorded in a study of blood T cell repertoires in COVID-19. Study-wide background: Specimens from acute and convalescent COVID-19 originated in the United States, Italy and Spain. From T cells, B-cell-depleted T cells, or PBMCs came the material, which was cDNA or gDNA.

Per the study methods: By means of reference gene primer amplification, nucleated cell counts were estimated. Produced via immunoSEQ multiplex PCR; TCRdb's table is partial and in-frame only. That table gives V, J and clone size, and the DNA gave D and trimming. Of 120,000 to 150,000 clones listed, 87% are singletons. From germline, CDR1 is ENHRY and CDR2 SYGVKD. The CDR3 extends over 17 amino acids. V trimming: 0 bases; J trimming: 4 bases; junction bases outside the gene matches: 8. This chain joins TRBV10-3 and TRBJ1-4; 7 bases match TRBD1. This sequence originates from a woman aged 45-65 years with acute or convalescent COVID-19. The specimen sequenced was peripheral blood. Here the CDR3 reads CAISESRSGQDNEKLFF. In DNA, the CDR3 is TGTGCCATCAGTGAGTCCCGTTCCGGACAGGATAATGAAAAACTGTTTTTT.